The text below deals with one T cell receptor (beta chain). Its antigen is still unknown. The data belong to a study of cytomegalovirus exposure and HLA in healthy donors. Study-level information: HLA-typed donors were the source of approximately 88 million unique TCRs held in an early data release. Notes on the study in general: Altogether, 150 to 200 TCR beta chains were recorded as cytomegalovirus-associated. The study found most TCR sequences rare, yet found some public TCRs in many donors.

PCR amplification relied on 60 Vbeta primers (plus 13 Jbeta primers). The method was immunoSEQ multiplex PCR; TCRdb's version includes in-frame clones alone and lacks a portion of them. Here the sample spans approximately 110,000 clones, approximately 71% being singletons. The length of the CDR3 is 16 residues. Per the germline V gene, CDR1 is SNHLY and CDR2 is FYNNEI. The V segment lost 6 bases and the J segment 2 bases; nucleotides outside the gene matches: 5. This chain links TRBV2 with TRBJ1-3; 12 bases map to TRBD1. The TCR sequence derives from a woman in her 70s in good health and CMV-seropositive. The sequencing input was PBMCs. The CDR3: CASRRDRGRAGNTIYF. In nucleotides, the CDR3 is TGTGCCAGCAGGAGGGACAGGGGGCGGGCTGGAAACACCATATATTTT.